Presented here are 19 T cell receptor beta chains from one specimen sequenced in a study of PD-1 blockade in classical Hodgkin lymphoma. TCRdb's table, derived via immunoSEQ multiplex PCR, lists solely in-frame clones and lacks some. The top ten clones hold over 7.5% of a sample with 70,000 or so clones, roughly two thirds of them seen once. Every patient was affected by relapse after autologous stem cell transplantation, while exposure to brentuximab vedotin was not uniform. The sequencing here drew on peripheral blood mononuclear cells (PBMCs), taken before the second cycle of nivolumab. Every receptor here comes from a human donor with classical Hodgkin lymphoma.

The genes are TRBV29-1 and TRBJ1-2; 7 nucleotides line up with TRBD1. This CDR3 contains 14 residues. The V gene's germline CDR1 is SQVTM and CDR2 ANQGSEA. V trimming: 0 bases; J trimming: 5 bases; junction bases outside the gene matches: 6. This chain's CDR3 is CSVEDWEGAYGYTF. CDR3 DNA sequence: TGCAGCGTTGAAGACTGGGAGGGGGCGTATGGCTACACCTTC.

This clone was seen more than once but under ten times. The chain recombines TRBV13 with TRBJ1-1; D unresolved. Trimming cost V 0 bases and J 1 base, with 6 bases left between them. This CDR3 is built from 14 residues. Germline V gene lookup returns CDR1 PRHDT and CDR2 FYEKMQ (reference sequence). As DNA, the CDR3 is TGTGCCAGCAGCTTAGGACAAAGGAACACTGAAGCTTTCTTT. It codes for CASSLGQRNTEAFF.

The chain combines TRBV28 with TRBJ1-5; no definite D call. This CDR3 is built from 17 residues. V gave up 2 bases and J gave up 0 bases, with 14 bases separating them. CDR1 MDHEN and CDR2 SYDVKM come from the germline V gene. The CDR3 DNA reads TGTGCCAGCAGTTTACCAGGAGGGCAGTATAGCAATCAGCCCCAGCATTTT. Its protein is CASSLPGGQYSNQPQHF.

The V call is TRBV6-5, the J call TRBJ2-7, with no clear D. CDR1 and CDR2 from the germline V gene are MNHEY and SVGAGI. V lost 2 bases, J lost 6 bases, and 14 bases lay in between. This CDR3 is built from 14 residues. DNA of the CDR3: TGTGCCAGCAGTTACGGGCTGGGGTCGGGCGAGCAGTACTTC. It codes for CASSYGLGSGEQYF.

The chain carries TRBV6-6 and TRBJ2-3; 10 bases fit TRBD2. V lost 2 bases, J lost 1 base, and 3 bases stayed unmatched. CDR1 is MNHNY and CDR2 is SVGAGI in the germline V gene (reference sequence). The CDR3 has 16 residues. In nucleotides, the CDR3 is TGTGCCAGCAGTTACCTAGCGGGGGCCCGCACAGATACGCAGTATTTT. This sequence encodes CASSYLAGARTDTQYF.

This sequence joins TRBV7-3 and TRBJ2-1, with TRBD1 matching 9 bases. The junction had 6 bases not matched to a gene; V was cut back by 2 bases and J by 4 bases. Per the germline V gene, CDR1 is SGHTA and CDR2 is FQGTGA. This CDR3 region has 16 residues. CDR3 sequence (DNA): TGTGCCAGCAGCTTATTTGCGGGACAGGGATACAATGAGCAGTTCTTC. Protein product: CASSLFAGQGYNEQFF.

The genes are TRBV28 and TRBJ1-3, with unresolved D. In germline, CDR1 is MDHEN, CDR2 SYDVKM. This CDR3 is 13 amino acids long. V shed 7 bases and J shed 8 bases, with 15 bases lying between them. The CDR3 DNA reads TGTGCCAGCAACGAGGGCCGTGTAGACACCATATATTTT. Translated, it gives CASNEGRVDTIYF.

This chain links TRBV28 with TRBJ1-5; D is unresolved. Trimming took off 3 bases at V and 9 bases at J, with 15 bases between the two ends. Germline CDR1 is MDHEN and CDR2 is SYDVKM. The CDR3 spans 14 residues. Here the CDR3 DNA reads TGTGCCAGCAGTTTTGACCGGCTTCTCGGGCCCCAGCATTTT. Translation: CASSFDRLLGPQHF. The variable domain in full, completed from reference TRBV28 and TRBJ1-5, reads DVKVTQSSRYLVKRTGEKVFLECVQDMDHENMFWYRQDPGLGLRLIYFSYDVKMKEKGDIPEGYSVSREKKERFSLILESASTNQTSMYLCASSFDRLLGPQHFGDGTRLSIL.

This rearrangement joins TRBV7-3 to TRBJ2-5; 10 nucleotides align to TRBD2. The CDR3 consists of 15 residues. The V segment lost 6 bases and the J segment 5 bases; nucleotides outside the gene matches: 9. The germline V gene has CDR1 SGHTA and CDR2 FQGTGA. The CDR3 nucleotides are TGTGCCAGCAGTGAAGCGGGGGGGCTTTCTGAGACCCAGTACTTC. This gives the protein CASSEAGGLSETQYF.

V and J are TRBV4-1 and TRBJ2-5; the match to TRBD2 covers 8 bases. Trimming at V came to 1 base and at J to 2 bases, leaving 6 bases not matched to a gene. The CDR3 contains 16 residues. Germline assignment: CDR1 MGHRA and CDR2 YSYEKL. CDR3 coding DNA: TGCGCCAGCAGCCAAGTTTTCGGGGGGGGGCAAGAGACCCAGTACTTC. It translates to CASSQVFGGGQETQYF.

The chain links TRBV21-1 to TRBJ2-4; no check of the table's D call, TRBD1, against the DNA was made. TRBV21-1 is flagged as a pseudogene. The CDR3 runs 17 residues. Written as DNA, the CDR3 is TGTGCCAGCAGCAGAGGACAGGGTATCGTGGCCAAAAACATTCAGTACTTC. Protein sequence: CASSRGQGIVAKNIQYF.

The chain links TRBV28 to TRBJ2-5; no reliable D call. The J call may be faulty, since TRBJ2-7 better matches the DNA end. Germline V gives CDR1 MDHEN, CDR2 SYDVKM. The length of the CDR3 is 13 residues. CDR3 protein: CASSFTLLYEQYF. The CDR3 DNA reads TGTGCCAGCAGTTTTACCCTACTCTACGAGCAGTACTTC.

Only a few counts were recorded for this clone. CDR3 amino acids: CASSEMGRGGTGELFF. CDR3 in DNA: TGTGCCAGCAGCGAAATGGGCAGGGGAGGCACCGGGGAGCTGTTTTTT. The chain links TRBV7-9 to TRBJ2-2; D possibly uses TRBD1 or TRBD2 (6 bases each). With 5 bases removed from V and 4 bases from J, the gap between germline ends came to 17 bases. CDR3 length equals 16 residues. The germline V gene encodes CDR1 SEHNR and CDR2 FQNEAQ (reference sequence).

This chain joins TRBV6-5 and TRBJ1-5; D uncertain. The CDR3 contains 14 residues. CDR1 and CDR2 (germline): MNHEY, SVGAGI. Trimming removed 10 bases at V and 10 bases at J, with 23 bases between. CDR3 protein: CATGMAGTILPQHF. The DNA for the CDR3 is TGTGCCACCGGTATGGCCGGTACAATCTTACCCCAGCATTTT.

The gene calls are TRBV21-1 and TRBJ2-7; TRBD1 reflects the table's D call only, with no check against the DNA. TRBV21-1 is classified as a pseudogene. This CDR3 comprises 15 residues. The CDR3 is CASSGWDRGFGEQYF. CDR3 nucleotide sequence: TGTGCCAGCAGCGGGTGGGACAGGGGGTTCGGCGAGCAGTACTTC.

The V and J genes are TRBV19 and TRBJ2-3; D is perhaps TRBD2 (5 bases). The germline V gene encodes CDR1 LNHDA and CDR2 SQIVND (reference sequence). Trimming removed 7 bases from V and 2 bases from J, with 16 bases in between. This CDR3 comprises 15 residues. CDR3 nucleotide sequence: TGTGCCAGTACCAAATCGGGGTTGGTCACAGATACGCAGTATTTT. It codes for CASTKSGLVTDTQYF.

The V gene is TRBV13, the J gene TRBJ2-5; tentative D call: TRBD2 (7 bases). Germline V lookup: CDR1 PRHDT, CDR2 FYEKMQ (reference sequence). The CDR3 consists of 15 residues. Trimming removed 4 bases from V and 5 bases from J, with 17 bases in between. The CDR3 sequence: CASSSRGAVSETQYF. The DNA for the CDR3 is TGTGCCAGCAGCTCCCGGGGGGCGGTTTCGGAGACCCAGTACTTC.

On this clone: This CDR3 is also generated by other DNA sequences in the sample. The chain carries TRBV5-1 and TRBJ1-2; D may be TRBD1 (6 bases). The germline gives CDR1 SGHRS, CDR2 YFSETQ. This CDR3 comprises 12 residues. V lost 4 bases and J 4 bases, leaving 8 bases between the germline ends. For the CDR3, the DNA is TGCGCCAGCAGCCCGGACAGCTATGGCTACACCTTC. Its translation: CASSPDSYGYTF.

This clone has more than one count but fewer than ten. The rearrangement joins TRBV4-1 to TRBJ1-1, with unresolved D. Germline V lookup: CDR1 MGHRA, CDR2 YSYEKL. The CDR3 totals 14 residues. Trimming took off 1 base at V and 3 bases at J, with 9 bases between the two ends. The CDR3, as DNA: TGCGCCAGCAGCCAAGCCGCGGATCACACTGAAGCTTTCTTT. It translates to CASSQAADHTEAFF.